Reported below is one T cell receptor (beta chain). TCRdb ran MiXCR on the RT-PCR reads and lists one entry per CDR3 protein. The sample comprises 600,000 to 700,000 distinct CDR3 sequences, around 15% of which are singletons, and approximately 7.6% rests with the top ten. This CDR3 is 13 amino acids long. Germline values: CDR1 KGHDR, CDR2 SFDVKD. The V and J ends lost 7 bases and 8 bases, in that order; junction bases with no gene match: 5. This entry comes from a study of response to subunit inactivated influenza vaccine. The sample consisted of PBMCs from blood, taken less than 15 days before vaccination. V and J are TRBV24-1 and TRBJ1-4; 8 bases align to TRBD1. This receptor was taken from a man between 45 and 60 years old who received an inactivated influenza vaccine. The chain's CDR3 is CATRRTGLEKLFF. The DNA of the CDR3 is TGTGCCACCAGGAGGACAGGGTTGGAAAAACTGTTTTTT.